This TCR beta chain derives from a study of T cell changes during pregnancy in multiple sclerosis. This clone was detected once. The repertoire was sequenced with immunoSEQ multiplex PCR; TCRdb's copy has only in-frame clones and lacks some. The repertoire holds roughly 64,000 clones, with approximately 91% as singletons. Sample: peripheral blood, taken in the second trimester of pregnancy. The clonotype was recovered from a female donor with multiple sclerosis, enrolled in a pregnancy study.

CDR3 residues: CASSQLGGYGYTF. CDR3 nucleotide sequence: TGTGCCAGCTCACAGCTCGGGGGCTATGGCTACACCTTC. The chain uses TRBV18 and TRBJ1-2; perhaps TRBD1 as D (5 bases). Germline-derived CDR1 and CDR2 are KGHSH and LQKENI. The germline V and J ends were trimmed by 4 bases and 4 bases, with 10 bases remaining between them. The CDR3 is made up of 13 amino acids.